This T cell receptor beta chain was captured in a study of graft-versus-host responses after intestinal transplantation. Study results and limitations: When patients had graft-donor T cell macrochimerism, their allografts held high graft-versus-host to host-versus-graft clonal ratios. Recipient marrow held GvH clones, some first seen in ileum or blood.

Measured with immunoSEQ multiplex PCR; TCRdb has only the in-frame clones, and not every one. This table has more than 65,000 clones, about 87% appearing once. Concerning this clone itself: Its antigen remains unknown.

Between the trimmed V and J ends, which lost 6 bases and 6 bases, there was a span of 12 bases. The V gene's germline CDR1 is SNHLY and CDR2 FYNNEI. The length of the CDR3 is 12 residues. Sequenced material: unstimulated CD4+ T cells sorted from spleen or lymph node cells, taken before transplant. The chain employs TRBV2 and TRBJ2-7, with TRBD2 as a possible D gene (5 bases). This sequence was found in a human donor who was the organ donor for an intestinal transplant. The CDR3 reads CASSAEAGEQYV. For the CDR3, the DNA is TGTGCCAGCAGCGCGGAGGCTGGCGAGCAGTACGTC.